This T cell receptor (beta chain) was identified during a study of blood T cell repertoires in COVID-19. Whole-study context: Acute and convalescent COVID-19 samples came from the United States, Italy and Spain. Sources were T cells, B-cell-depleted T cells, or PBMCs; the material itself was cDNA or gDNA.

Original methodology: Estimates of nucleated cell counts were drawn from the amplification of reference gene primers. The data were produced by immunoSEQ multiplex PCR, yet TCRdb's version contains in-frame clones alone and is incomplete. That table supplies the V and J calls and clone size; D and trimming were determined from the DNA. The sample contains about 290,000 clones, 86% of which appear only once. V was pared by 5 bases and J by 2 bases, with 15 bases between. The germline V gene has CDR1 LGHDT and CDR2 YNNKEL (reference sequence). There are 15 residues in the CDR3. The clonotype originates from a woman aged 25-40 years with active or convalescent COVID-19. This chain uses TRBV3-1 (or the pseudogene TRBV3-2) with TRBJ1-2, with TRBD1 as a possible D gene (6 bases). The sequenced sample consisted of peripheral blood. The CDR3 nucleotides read TGTGCCAGCAGCTCCAGGGGAAGGGCAAACTATGGCTACACCTTC. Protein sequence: CASSSRGRANYGYTF.